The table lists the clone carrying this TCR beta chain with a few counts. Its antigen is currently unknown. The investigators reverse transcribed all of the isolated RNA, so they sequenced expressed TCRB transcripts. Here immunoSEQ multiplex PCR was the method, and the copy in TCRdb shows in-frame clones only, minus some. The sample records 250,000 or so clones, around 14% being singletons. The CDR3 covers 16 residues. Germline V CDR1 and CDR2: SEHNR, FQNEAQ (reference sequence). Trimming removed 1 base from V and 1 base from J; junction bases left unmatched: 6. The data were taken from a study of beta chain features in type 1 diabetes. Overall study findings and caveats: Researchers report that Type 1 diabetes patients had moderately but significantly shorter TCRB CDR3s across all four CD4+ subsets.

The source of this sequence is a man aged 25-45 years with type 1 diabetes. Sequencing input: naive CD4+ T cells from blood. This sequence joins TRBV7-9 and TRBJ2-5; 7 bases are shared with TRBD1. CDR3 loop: CASSLGGGLPQETQYF. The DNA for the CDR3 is TGTGCCAGCAGCTTAGGAGGGGGCCTTCCCCAAGAGACCCAGTACTTC.